The present TCR beta chain was sequenced within a study of control samples from healthy donors and cancer patients. Sequencing was performed with immunoSEQ multiplex PCR; in TCRdb, only in-frame clones are kept and a portion is missing. The sample consists of 130,000 or so clones, around nine tenths of them appearing once. There are 15 residues in the CDR3. Deletions cut 1 base from V and 0 bases from J, with 10 bases between. Germline V lookup: CDR1 SGHRS, CDR2 YFSETQ. The rearrangement links TRBV5-1 to TRBJ1-2, with D unresolved. The clonotype was recovered from a man between 45 and 60 years old in good health. The sequenced material came from blood. The CDR3 DNA follows: TGCGCCAGCAGCTTGCTCGGGCAGGCTAACTATGGCTACACCTTC. This sequence encodes CASSLLGQANYGYTF. Full variable domain (missing parts from reference TRBV5-1 and TRBJ1-2): KAGVTQTPRYLIKTRGQQVTLSCSPISGHRSVSWYQQTPGQGLQFLFEYFSETQRNKGNFPGRFSGRQFSNSRSEMNVSTLELGDSALYLCASSLLGQANYGYTFGSGTRLTVV.